This T cell receptor (beta chain) stems from a study of vaccination and CD4 T cells after COVID-19. The Oncomine TCR Beta short-read assay was applied to DNA of cultured CD4+ T cells. TCRdb reprocessed the PCR reads with MiXCR, giving one entry per CDR3 protein. Of about 9,900 distinct CDR3 sequences in the sample, roughly half are singletons; the top ten hold 30% to 40%. Concerning this clonotype itself: Its antigen is not identified.

Treatment: roughly 10-day PBMC culture with coronavirus spike peptide pools or control peptides (ViraFEST assay). TCRs were sequenced by ViraFEST after antigen-specific T cells had been expanded with peptide pools. The CDR3 runs 14 residues. The V gene's germline CDR1 is LGHDT and CDR2 YNNKEL (reference sequence). The V gene lost 0 bases and the J gene lost 6 bases, with 8 bases spanning the gap. The gene calls are TRBV3-1 and TRBJ2-2; no firm D call. The sample consisted of CD4+ T cells from blood, cultured in vitro. The clonotype comes from a human donor who had recovered from COVID-19. The CDR3 sequence: CASSQDLRAGELFF. The CDR3 DNA is TGTGCCAGCAGCCAAGATCTTAGGGCCGGGGAGCTGTTTTTT.